These 23 T cell receptor beta chains originate from one sample sequenced in a study of blood T cell repertoires in COVID-19. Profiling relied on immunoSEQ multiplex PCR, and the TCRdb table lists in-frame clones only, not all of them. The sample contains over 250,000 clones, approximately 79% of which appear only once. The sample comprised PBMCs or T cells enriched from blood (not recorded which). These receptor sequences come from a man under 40 with acute COVID-19.

V and J are TRBV5-6 and TRBJ2-6; D might be TRBD1 (5 bases). The germline V and J ends were trimmed by 2 bases and 2 bases, with 8 bases remaining between them. This CDR3 comprises 15 residues. Germline CDR1 and CDR2: SGHDT and YYEEEE. As DNA, the CDR3 is TGTGCCAGCAGCTTAGTAGGGGCTGGGGCCAACGTCCTGACTTTC. Protein: CASSLVGAGANVLTF.

CDR3 loop: CASSDEGAKECAFF. The CDR3 DNA reads TGTGCCAGTAGTGACGAGGGGGCGAAGGAGTGCGCTTTCTTT. The chain links TRBV19 to TRBJ1-1; 7 bases map to TRBD1. Germline CDR1 LNHDA, CDR2 SQIVND (reference sequence). Trimming took 5 bases from V and 11 from J; bases not matched to a gene: 14. CDR3 length: 14 residues. The entire variable domain, with the rest obtained from reference TRBV19 and TRBJ1-1, is as follows: DGGITQSPKYLFRKEGQNVTLSCEQNLNHDAMYWYRQDPGQGLRLIYYSQIVNDFQKGDIAEGYSVSREKKESFPLTVTSAQKNPTAFYLCASSDEGAKECAFFGQGTRLTVV.

The J gene is TRBJ2-1, the V gene TRBV20-1; 9 positions match TRBD2. The J segment lost 14 bases and the V segment lost 6 bases, leaving 8 bases of the junction unmatched. Per germline, CDR1 DFQATT and CDR2 SNEGSKA (reference sequence). The CDR3 is made up of 11 amino acids. The CDR3 nucleotides read TGCAGTGCCACCCCTGCGGGGGGGGAGTTCTTC. It translates to CSATPAGGEFF.

The chain employs TRBV21-1 and TRBJ2-7; TRBD2, as called in the table, went unchecked against the DNA. TRBV21-1 is tagged as a pseudogene. This CDR3 region has 16 residues. The CDR3: CASSPRGLAGFYEQYV. The CDR3 nucleotides read TGTGCCAGCAGCCCAAGAGGACTAGCGGGATTCTACGAGCAGTACGTC.

The chain links TRBV4-2 to TRBJ2-3; 7 bases are a match to TRBD2. This CDR3 has 17 residues. CDR1 and CDR2 (germline): LGHNA, YNFKEQ. Germline trimming cut 0 bases from V and 2 bases from J; bases unmatched to any gene: 8. CDR3 sequence: CASSQDPSGGSTDTQYF. In DNA, the CDR3 is TGTGCCAGCAGCCAAGATCCCTCGGGGGGATCCACAGATACGCAGTATTTT.

The gene calls are TRBV9 and TRBJ2-3; 11 bases line up with TRBD2. The CDR3 contains 17 residues. The germline CDR1 and CDR2 sequences are SGDLS and YYNGEE. The junction had 8 bases not matched to a gene; V was cut back by 3 bases and J by 2 bases. This CDR3 is CASSETGTSGFTDTQYF. The CDR3, as DNA: TGTGCCAGCAGCGAAACCGGGACTAGCGGTTTCACAGATACGCAGTATTTT.

This clone has just one count. The CDR3 sequence: CASSLKTGGAETQYF. The CDR3 region has the DNA TGTGCCAGCAGCTTAAAGACAGGGGGCGCTGAGACCCAGTACTTC. The chain carries TRBV5-6 and TRBJ2-5; 10 nucleotides line up with TRBD1. The CDR3 is 15 residues long. V lost 2 bases to trimming and J lost 5 bases; unmatched junction nucleotides: 6. CDR1 is SGHDT and CDR2 is YYEEEE in the germline V gene.

This clone has a single count. The V and J genes are TRBV27 and TRBJ2-7; 12 bases map to TRBD1. The CDR3 sequence is 15 residues long. J lost 5 bases, V lost 2 bases, and 4 bases had no gene match. Per the germline V gene, CDR1 is MNHEY and CDR2 is SMNVEV (reference sequence). Here the CDR3 reads CASSLGTGGLDEQYV. CDR3 DNA sequence: TGTGCCAGCAGTTTAGGGACAGGGGGCTTAGACGAGCAGTACGTC.

The gene calls are TRBV12-5 and TRBJ1-1; D possibly corresponds to TRBD1 (6 bases). V lost 4 bases to trimming and J lost 1 base, with 10 bases between them. The CDR3 runs 14 residues. Germline lookup yields CDR1 LGHNT and CDR2 FRNRAP. This CDR3 reads CASGSGQPNTEAFF. The CDR3 coding sequence is TGTGCTAGTGGTTCAGGACAGCCGAACACTGAAGCTTTCTTT.

This sequence joins TRBV27 and TRBJ1-5, with TRBD1 matching 9 bases. The junction had 9 bases not matched to a gene; V was cut back by 2 bases and J by 10 bases. CDR1 MNHEY and CDR2 SMNVEV come from the germline V gene (reference sequence). The CDR3 runs to 15 residues. CDR3 sequence (DNA): TGTGCCAGCAGTTTACGGGGACAGGGTGATCTTCCCCAGCATTTT. Its protein is CASSLRGQGDLPQHF.

This chain joins TRBV24-1 and TRBJ2-1, with D tentatively TRBD2 (6 bases). Trimming cost V 1 base and J 9 bases, with 18 bases left between them. This CDR3 spans 16 amino acids. Germline loops: CDR1 KGHDR, CDR2 SFDVKD. Written as DNA, the CDR3 is TGTGCCACCAGTGATTTCCTCCGGGACGGCGGGACTGAGCAGTTCTTC. Amino acid sequence: CATSDFLRDGGTEQFF.

The V and J genes are TRBV19 and TRBJ2-1; TRBD1 aligns across 10 bases. V shed 6 bases and J 6 bases; nucleotides not matched to a gene: 2. Germline CDR1 reads LNHDA; CDR2 reads SQIVND (reference sequence). The CDR3 has 13 amino acids. CDR3 amino acids: CASSRTGGNEQFF. The DNA of the CDR3 is TGTGCCAGTAGCCGGACAGGGGGCAATGAGCAGTTCTTC.

The V and J genes are TRBV5-1 and TRBJ2-5; 8 bases align to TRBD1. The CDR3 runs 16 residues. Germline trimming cut 0 bases from V and 7 bases from J; bases unmatched to any gene: 11. CDR1 is SGHRS, CDR2 YFSETQ, per germline. CDR3: CASSLGDRPFVTTQYF. The CDR3 DNA reads TGCGCCAGCAGCTTGGGGGACAGGCCGTTCGTTACGACCCAGTACTTC.

The rearrangement uses TRBV6-5 and TRBJ1-4, with D unclear. Deletions cut 0 bases from V and 8 bases from J, with 10 bases between. Germline V gives CDR1 MNHEY, CDR2 SVGAGI. CDR3 size: 14 residues. The CDR3, as DNA: TGTGCCAGCAGTTACTCCGGACGAGGGGAAAAACTGTTTTTT. This translates into CASSYSGRGEKLFF.

This chain uses TRBV30 with TRBJ1-5, with TRBD1 matching 8 bases. Trimming cost V 1 base and J 5 bases; bases outside gene matches: 13. The CDR3 runs 17 residues. Germline V gene lookup returns CDR1 GTSNPN and CDR2 SVGIG (reference sequence). The CDR3 DNA reads as TGTGCCTGGAGTGAGAGGGACAGGTTTAGAATTTATCAGCCCCAGCATTTT. Translating gives CAWSERDRFRIYQPQHF.

This clone appeared many times. This rearrangement joins TRBV28 to TRBJ1-2; D perhaps matches TRBD1 (6 bases). The CDR3 totals 15 residues. CDR1 MDHEN and CDR2 SYDVKM come from the germline V gene. With 2 bases removed from V and 4 bases from J, the gap between germline ends came to 14 bases. The CDR3 bases are TGTGCCAGCAGTTTAGGGGTAGGACAGACCTATGGCTACACCTTC. Translated: CASSLGVGQTYGYTF.

This clone occurred a few times. This chain joins TRBV6-4 and TRBJ2-2, with D possibly being TRBD2 (5 bases). V was shortened by 4 bases and J by 4 bases, with 10 bases between the two germline ends. CDR3 length: 14 amino acids. Germline-derived CDR1 and CDR2 are MRHNA and SNTAGT. CDR3 nucleotides: TGTGCCAGCAGTGGCGGGCCCTCCACCGGGGAGCTGTTTTTT. Its protein is CASSGGPSTGELFF.

The V and J genes are TRBV14 and TRBJ1-6, with 10 bases identical to TRBD1. The CDR3 extends over 16 amino acids. The junction had 2 bases not matched to a gene; V was cut back by 0 bases and J by 6 bases. Germline CDR1 is SGHDN and CDR2 is FVKESK. The CDR3 nucleotides read TGTGCCAGCAGCCAAGATCGGGACAGGGGTAATTCACCCCTCCACTTT. Its protein product is CASSQDRDRGNSPLHF.

The chain joins TRBV7-2 to TRBJ1-2, with TRBD1 matching 7 bases. This CDR3 has 13 residues. Unmatched junction bases numbered 4, after V lost 1 base and J lost 8 bases. Germline loops: CDR1 SGHTA, CDR2 FQGNSA. The CDR3 coding sequence is TGTGCCAGCAGCTTAGACAGGGGAATAGGCTACACCTTC. It is translated as CASSLDRGIGYTF.

The rearrangement uses TRBV5-4 and TRBJ2-1; TRBD2 agrees at 7 bases. The length of the CDR3 is 20 residues. CDR1 is SGHNT and CDR2 is YYREEE in the germline V gene (reference sequence). V lost 2 bases to trimming and J lost 8 bases; unmatched junction nucleotides: 25. CDR3 sequence (DNA): TGTGCCAGCAGCTTAAGCTTTAGTCGGACTAGGCCCTTCTCGGTCGATGAGCAGTTCTTC. Protein: CASSLSFSRTRPFSVDEQFF.

The chain has TRBV7-9 and TRBJ1-2, with D unresolved. The V end lost 5 bases, the J end lost 4 bases, and 20 bases lay between the germline ends. CDR1 and CDR2 from the germline V gene are SEHNR and FQNEAQ (reference sequence). This CDR3 is 16 amino acids long. The CDR3 spells CASSTPGGAPTYGYTF. The CDR3 region has the DNA TGTGCCAGCAGCACACCTGGTGGTGCTCCCACCTATGGCTACACCTTC.

The J gene is TRBJ1-6, the V gene TRBV12-2; TRBD1, the D gene given by the table, was not confirmed from the DNA. TRBV12-2 counts as a pseudogene. CDR3 length equals 12 residues. The CDR3 region is CASRYRFRPLHF. The CDR3 region has the DNA TGTGCAAGTCGCTACAGGTTCCGACCCCTCCACTTT.

This chain links TRBV7-3 with TRBJ1-4, with 10 nucleotides matching TRBD1. CDR3 length: 16 amino acids. The germline V gene has CDR1 SGHTA and CDR2 FQGTGA. With 4 bases clipped from V and 4 bases from J, the junction kept 6 bases outside the gene matches. The CDR3 is CASSSDRGLVNEKLFF. The CDR3 DNA is TGTGCCAGCAGCTCCGACAGGGGGCTGGTTAATGAAAAACTGTTTTTT. Drawing the rest from reference TRBV7-3 and TRBJ1-4, the complete variable domain is GAGVSQTPSNKVTEKGKYVELRCDPISGHTALYWYRQSLGQGPEFLIYFQGTGAADDSGLPNDRFFAVRPEGSVSTLKIQRTERGDSAVYLCASSSDRGLVNEKLFFGSGTQLSVL.